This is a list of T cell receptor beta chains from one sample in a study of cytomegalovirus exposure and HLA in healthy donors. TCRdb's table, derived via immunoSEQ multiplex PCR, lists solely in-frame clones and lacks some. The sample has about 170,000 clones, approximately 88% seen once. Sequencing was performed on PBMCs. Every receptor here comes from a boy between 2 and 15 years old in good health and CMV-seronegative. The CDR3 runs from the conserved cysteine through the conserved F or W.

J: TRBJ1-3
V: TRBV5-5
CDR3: CASSLPRVAGNTIYF

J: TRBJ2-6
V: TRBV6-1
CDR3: CASTVGGSGANVLTF

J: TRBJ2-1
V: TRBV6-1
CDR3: CASSETSYEQFF

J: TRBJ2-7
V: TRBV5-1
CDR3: CASSLGGHEQYF

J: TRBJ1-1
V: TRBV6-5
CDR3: CASSYSRTGIEAFF

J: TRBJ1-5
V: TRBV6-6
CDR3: CASSTSGTGNQPQHF

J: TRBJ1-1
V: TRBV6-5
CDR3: CASRTHPGRTYEAFF

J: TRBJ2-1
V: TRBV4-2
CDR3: CASSSGTSLTLYNEQFF

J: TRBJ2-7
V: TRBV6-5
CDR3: CASSYSKGTGYEQYF

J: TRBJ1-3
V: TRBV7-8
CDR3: CASSLGQTGSGNTIYF

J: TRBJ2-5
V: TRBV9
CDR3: CASSVGGRAGQQETQYF

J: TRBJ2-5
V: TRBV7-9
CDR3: CASTAGGLMTETQYF

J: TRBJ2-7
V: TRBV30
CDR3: CAWSVGFLSGLALYEQYF

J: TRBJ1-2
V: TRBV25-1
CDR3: CASSGLQGWGGYTF

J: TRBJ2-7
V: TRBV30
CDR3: CAWSLSTQAYF

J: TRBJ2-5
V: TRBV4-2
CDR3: CASSLVFCELQETQYF

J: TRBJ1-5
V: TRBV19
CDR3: CASSRGGSNQPQHF

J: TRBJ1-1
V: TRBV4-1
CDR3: CASSQTAGTEAFF

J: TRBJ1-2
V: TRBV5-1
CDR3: CASSSTGEDYGYTF

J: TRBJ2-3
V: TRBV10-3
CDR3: CAISETQERGGKGTDTQYF

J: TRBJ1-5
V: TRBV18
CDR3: CASSPRGGQPQHF

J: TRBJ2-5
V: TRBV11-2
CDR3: CASSRSTPGLAQQETQYF

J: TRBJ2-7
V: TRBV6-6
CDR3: CASRSPGQGNEQYF

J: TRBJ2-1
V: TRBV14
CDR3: CASSPGQNNEQFF

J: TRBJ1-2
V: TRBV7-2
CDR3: CASSFGTGYNYGYTF

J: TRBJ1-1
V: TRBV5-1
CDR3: CASSRDRDLEAFF

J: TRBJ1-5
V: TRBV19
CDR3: CASSIVARDQPQHF

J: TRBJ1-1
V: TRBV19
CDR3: CASSISQRGVRNTEAFF

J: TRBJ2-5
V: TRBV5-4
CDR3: CASSFRAGISGQETQYF

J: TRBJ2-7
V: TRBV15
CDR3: CATSREWAGGAYEQYF

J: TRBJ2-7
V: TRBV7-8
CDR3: CASGRQLYDEQYF

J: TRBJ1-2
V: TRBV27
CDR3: CASSLSRTGYGYTF

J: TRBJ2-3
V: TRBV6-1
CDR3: CASSEIASDTQYF

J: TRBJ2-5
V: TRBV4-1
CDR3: CASSQVRGSGGETQYF

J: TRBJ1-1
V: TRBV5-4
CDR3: CASNVGQLNTEAFF

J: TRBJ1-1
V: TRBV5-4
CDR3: CASSLAPGEGTTEAFF

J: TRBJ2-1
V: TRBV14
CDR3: CASNLGQPYNEQFF

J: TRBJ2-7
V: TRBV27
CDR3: CASSPGLGTHEQYF

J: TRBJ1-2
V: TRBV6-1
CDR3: CASSVGTGGVLGYGYTF

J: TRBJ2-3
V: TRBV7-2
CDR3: CASSEGLAGYTDTQYF

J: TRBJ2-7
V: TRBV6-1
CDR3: CASSERFEQYF

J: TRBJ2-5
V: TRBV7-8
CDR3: CASSLVPLRSGGNQETQYF

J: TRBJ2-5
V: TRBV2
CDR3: CASSEARGVETQYF

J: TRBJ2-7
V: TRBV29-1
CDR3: CSVAGQGAREQYF

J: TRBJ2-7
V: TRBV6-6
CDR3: CASSYTSGSYEQYF

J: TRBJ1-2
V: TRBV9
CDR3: CASSPPGRHGYTF

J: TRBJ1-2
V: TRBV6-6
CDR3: CASNPRGQPNYGYTF

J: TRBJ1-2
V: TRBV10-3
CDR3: CAISRDTYGYTF

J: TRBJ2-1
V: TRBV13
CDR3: CASSPWTSGRRHKQFF

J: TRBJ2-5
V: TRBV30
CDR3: CALILAGVDRETQYF

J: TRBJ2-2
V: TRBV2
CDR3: CASSGASPNTGELFF

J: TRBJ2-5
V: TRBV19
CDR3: CASGHETQYF